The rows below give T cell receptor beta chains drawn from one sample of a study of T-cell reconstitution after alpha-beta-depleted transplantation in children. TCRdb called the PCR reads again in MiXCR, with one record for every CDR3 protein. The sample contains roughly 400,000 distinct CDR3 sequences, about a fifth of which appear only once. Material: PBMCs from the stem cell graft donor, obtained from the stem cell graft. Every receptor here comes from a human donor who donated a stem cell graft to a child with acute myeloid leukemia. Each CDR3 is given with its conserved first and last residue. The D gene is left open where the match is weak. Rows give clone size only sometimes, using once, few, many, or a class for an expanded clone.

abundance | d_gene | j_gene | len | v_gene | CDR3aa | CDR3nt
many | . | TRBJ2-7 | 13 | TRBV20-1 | CSARRRGASEQYF | TGCAGTGCTAGGCGGCGAGGGGCCTCCGAGCAGTACTTC
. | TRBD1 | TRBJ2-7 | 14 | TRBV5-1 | CASSFTGASYEQYF | TGCGCCAGCAGCTTTACAGGGGCCTCCTACGAGCAGTACTTC
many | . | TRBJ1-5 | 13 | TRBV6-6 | CASSYNEHQPQHF | TGTGCCAGCAGTTATAACGAGCATCAGCCCCAGCATTTT
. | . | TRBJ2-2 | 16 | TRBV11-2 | CASSLGLSPRTGELFF | TGTGCCAGCAGCTTAGGACTCAGCCCGAGGACCGGGGAGCTGTTTTTT
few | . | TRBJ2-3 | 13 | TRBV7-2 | CASSSDRVGQQYF | TGTGCCAGCAGCTCCGATCGAGTCGGGCAACAGTATTTT
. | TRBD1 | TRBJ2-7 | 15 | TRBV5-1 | CASSFETGGTYEQYF | TGCGCCAGCAGCTTTGAGACAGGGGGGACCTACGAGCAGTACTTC
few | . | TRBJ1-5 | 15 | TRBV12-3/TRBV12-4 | CATPYGGLVNQPQHF | TGTGCCACCCCGTATGGGGGCCTGGTGAATCAGCCCCAGCATTTT
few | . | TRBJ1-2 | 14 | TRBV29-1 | CSVDRADMNYGYTF | TGCAGCGTTGATAGGGCAGATATGAACTATGGCTACACCTTC
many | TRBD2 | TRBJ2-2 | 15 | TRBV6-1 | CASRPGLGEAGELFF | TGTGCCAGCAGACCGGGACTAGGGGAGGCCGGGGAGCTGTTTTTT
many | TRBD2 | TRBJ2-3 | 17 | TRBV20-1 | CSASAGILAGATDTQYF | TGCAGTGCTAGTGCCGGTATTCTAGCGGGAGCCACAGATACGCAGTATTTT
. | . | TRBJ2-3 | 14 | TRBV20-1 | CSAREEIAPDTQYF | TGCAGTGCTAGAGAGGAGATAGCACCAGATACGCAGTATTTT
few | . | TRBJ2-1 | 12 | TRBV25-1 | CASSEYEHEQFF | TGTGCCAGCAGTGAATATGAGCATGAGCAGTTCTTC
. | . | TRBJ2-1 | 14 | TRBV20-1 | CSASAAQGVNEQFF | TGCAGTGCGTCAGCGGCCCAAGGGGTCAATGAGCAGTTCTTC
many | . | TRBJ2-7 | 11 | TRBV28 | CASSMTYEQYF | TGTGCCAGCAGTATGACCTACGAGCAGTACTTC
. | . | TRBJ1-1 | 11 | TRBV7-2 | CASSYGGLAFF | TGTGCCAGCAGCTATGGGGGGTTAGCTTTCTTT
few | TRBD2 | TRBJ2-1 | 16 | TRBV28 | CASSKTGLALGNEQFF | TGTGCCAGCAGTAAGACGGGACTAGCGTTGGGCAATGAGCAGTTCTTC
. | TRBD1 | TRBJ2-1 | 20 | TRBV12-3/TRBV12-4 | CASSPRGFYTGTGIPNEQFF | TGTGCCAGCAGTCCCCGCGGGTTTTATACCGGGACAGGGATCCCCAATGAGCAGTTCTTC
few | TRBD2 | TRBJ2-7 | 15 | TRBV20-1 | CSANLPVREVNEQYF | TGCAGTGCTAACCTCCCCGTTCGGGAGGTCAACGAGCAGTACTTC
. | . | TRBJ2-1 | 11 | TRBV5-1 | CASSSPYEQFF | TGCGCCAGCAGCTCACCCTATGAGCAGTTCTTC
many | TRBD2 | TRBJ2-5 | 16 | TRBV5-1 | CASSLDRAGAGETQYF | TGCGCCAGCAGCTTGGATCGGGCGGGAGCCGGGGAGACCCAGTACTTC
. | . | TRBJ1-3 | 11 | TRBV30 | CAWSSGNTIYF | TGTGCCTGGAGTTCTGGAAACACCATATATTTT
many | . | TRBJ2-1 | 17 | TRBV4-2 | CASSQYSGTPTYNEQFF | TGTGCCAGCAGCCAGTACTCCGGGACGCCGACCTACAATGAGCAGTTCTTC
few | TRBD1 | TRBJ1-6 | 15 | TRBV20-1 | CSARDPGQGVSPLHF | TGCAGTGCTAGAGATCCCGGACAGGGGGTTTCACCCCTCCACTTT
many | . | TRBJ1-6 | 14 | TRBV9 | CASSTQGGTSPLHF | TGTGCCAGCAGCACGCAGGGAGGTACTTCACCCCTCCACTTT
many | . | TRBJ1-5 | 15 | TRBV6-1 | CASSRQSYSNQPQHF | TGTGCCAGCAGTCGACAGAGCTATAGCAATCAGCCCCAGCATTTT
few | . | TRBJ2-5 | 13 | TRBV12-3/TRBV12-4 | CASSSGAAWTQYF | TGTGCCAGCAGTTCGGGCGCAGCCTGGACCCAGTACTTC
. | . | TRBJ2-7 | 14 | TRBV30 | CAWSVQGAPYEQYF | TGTGCCTGGAGTGTACAAGGGGCCCCCTACGAGCAGTACTTC
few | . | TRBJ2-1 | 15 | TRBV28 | CASSLESISYNEQFF | TGTGCCAGCAGTTTAGAGTCGATCTCCTACAATGAGCAGTTCTTC
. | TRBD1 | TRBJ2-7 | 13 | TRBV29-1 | CSVTGTGRYEQYF | TGCAGCGTGACCGGGACAGGGCGATACGAGCAGTACTTC
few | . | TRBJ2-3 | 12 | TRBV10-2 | CASLRSADTQYF | TGCGCCAGCCTTAGGTCGGCAGATACGCAGTATTTT
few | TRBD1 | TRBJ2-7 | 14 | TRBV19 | CASSIEGDSYEQYF | TGTGCCAGTAGTATAGAGGGGGACAGCTACGAGCAGTACTTC
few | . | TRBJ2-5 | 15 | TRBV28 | CASSSYGTYQETQYF | TGTGCCAGCAGTTCATACGGGACTTATCAAGAGACCCAGTACTTC
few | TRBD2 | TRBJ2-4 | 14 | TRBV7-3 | CASSAGTGGNIQYF | TGTGCCAGCAGCGCGGGGACGGGAGGGAACATTCAGTACTTC
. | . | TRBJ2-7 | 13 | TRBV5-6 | CASSTTVRYEQYF | TGTGCCAGCAGCACCACCGTTCGGTACGAGCAGTACTTC
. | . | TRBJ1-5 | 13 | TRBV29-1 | CSVETTAGQPQHF | TGCAGCGTTGAGACGACGGCAGGTCAGCCCCAGCATTTT
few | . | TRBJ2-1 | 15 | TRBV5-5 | CASSNRDSGLNEQFF | TGTGCCAGTTCAAACCGGGACAGTGGACTAAATGAGCAGTTCTTC
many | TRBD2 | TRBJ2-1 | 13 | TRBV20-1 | CSALAGVPNEQFF | TGCAGTGCGCTAGCGGGAGTTCCCAATGAGCAGTTCTTC
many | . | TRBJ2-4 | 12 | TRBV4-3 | CASSKSGYGQYF | TGCGCCAGCAGCAAAAGTGGATACGGACAGTACTTC
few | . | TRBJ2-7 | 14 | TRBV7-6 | CASSPASGTYEQYF | TGTGCCAGCAGCCCGGCCTCGGGGACCTACGAGCAGTACTTC
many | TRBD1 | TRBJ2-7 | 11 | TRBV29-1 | CSVGLQGEQYF | TGCAGCGTTGGACTACAGGGGGAGCAGTACTTC
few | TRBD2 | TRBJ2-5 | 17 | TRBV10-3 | CAISEETGLAGVETQYF | TGTGCCATCAGTGAGGAAACCGGCCTAGCGGGGGTAGAGACCCAGTACTTC
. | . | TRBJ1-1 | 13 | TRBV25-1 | CASSEWRDTEAFF | TGTGCCAGCAGTGAATGGCGCGACACTGAAGCTTTCTTT
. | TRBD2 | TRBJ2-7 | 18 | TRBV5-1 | CASRPSSGREGRSYEQYF | TGCGCCAGCAGACCATCCTCGGGGCGGGAGGGCCGCTCCTACGAGCAGTACTTC
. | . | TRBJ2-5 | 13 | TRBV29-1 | CSVALWVQETQYF | TGCAGCGTCGCCCTGTGGGTACAGGAGACCCAGTACTTC
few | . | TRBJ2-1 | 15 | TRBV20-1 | CSARDWGIPYNEQFF | TGCAGTGCTAGAGATTGGGGGATCCCCTACAATGAGCAGTTCTTC
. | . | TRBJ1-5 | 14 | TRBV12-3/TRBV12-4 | CASSSRGFNQPQHF | TGTGCCAGCAGTTCCAGGGGTTTCAATCAGCCCCAGCATTTT
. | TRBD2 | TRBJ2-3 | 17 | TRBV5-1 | CASSQARGSGRPVRQYF | TGCGCCAGCAGCCAAGCGAGGGGTAGCGGGAGGCCAGTTAGGCAGTATTTT
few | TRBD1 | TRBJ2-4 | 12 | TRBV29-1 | CSVAGTGDIQYF | TGCAGCGTTGCCGGGACAGGGGACATTCAGTACTTC
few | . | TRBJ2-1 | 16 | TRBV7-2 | CASSLVPLSSYNEQFF | TGTGCCAGCAGCTTAGTGCCGCTTAGCTCCTACAATGAGCAGTTCTTC
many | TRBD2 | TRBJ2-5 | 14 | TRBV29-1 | CSVASGGFQETQYF | TGCAGCGTAGCTAGCGGAGGCTTCCAAGAGACCCAGTACTTC
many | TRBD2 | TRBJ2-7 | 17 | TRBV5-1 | CASSGLSTSGSRHEQYF | TGCGCCAGCAGCGGATTATCGACTAGCGGGAGTCGACACGAGCAGTACTTC
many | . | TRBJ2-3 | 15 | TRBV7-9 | CASSLSEGAADTQYF | TGTGCCAGCAGCTTATCGGAGGGGGCGGCAGATACGCAGTATTTT
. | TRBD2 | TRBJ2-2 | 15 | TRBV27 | CASTKAGAWTGELFF | TGTGCCAGCACGAAAGCGGGAGCCTGGACCGGGGAGCTGTTTTTT
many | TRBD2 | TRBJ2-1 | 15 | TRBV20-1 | CSASRLAGPYNEQFF | TGCAGTGCTTCTAGACTAGCGGGACCCTACAATGAGCAGTTCTTC
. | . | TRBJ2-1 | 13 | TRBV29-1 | CSVDHGGNNEQFF | TGCAGCGTTGATCATGGGGGAAACAATGAGCAGTTCTTC
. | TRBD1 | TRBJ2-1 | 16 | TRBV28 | CASSLFRGRPYNEQFF | TGTGCCAGCAGTTTATTCAGGGGGCGACCCTACAATGAGCAGTTCTTC